Listed here is a single T cell receptor beta chain. What it recognizes is unknown. This sample is drawn from a study of CD4 T cells in relation to SARS-CoV-2 and coronaviruses. Study-wide context: PBMCs were cultured with antigen for over nine days before TCR beta sequencing. General study findings and limits: Samples before the pandemic and after infection were not matched within any donor.

The repertoire was sequenced with immunoSEQ multiplex PCR; TCRdb's copy has only in-frame clones and lacks some. The table includes some 25,000 clones, roughly four fifths detected once. This CDR3 has 14 amino acids. V was pared by 3 bases and J by 3 bases, with 2 bases of the junction left unmatched. In germline, CDR1 is SGDLS, CDR2 YYNGEE. The unexposed donors gave CD4+ T cells in about 2011-2018, prior to COVID-19. After roughly ten days of culture, CD4+ T cells were isolated. As cell numbers allowed, unexposed-donor CD4+ T cells faced SARS-CoV-2 S/N and four cold-coronavirus spikes. This chain connects TRBV9 to TRBJ2-5; 10 bases fit TRBD1. The clonotype was recovered from a human donor in good health. The sample consisted of CD4+ T cells from PBMCs, cultured in vitro. CDR3 amino acids: CASSAGTGEETQYF. The CDR3 nucleotides read TGTGCCAGCAGCGCCGGGACAGGGGAAGAGACCCAGTACTTC.